These 28 T cell receptor beta chains share one sample of origin, sequenced in a study of glioma-infiltrating T cells after dendritic cell vaccination. Using immunoSEQ multiplex PCR, the repertoire was profiled, and TCRdb retains in-frame clones only, with some absent. The sample includes around 89,000 clones, around 84% seen only once; the top ten take roughly 14%. This specimen was blood, taken before dendritic cell vaccination. Receptor source: a human donor with glioblastoma.

This rearrangement joins TRBV4-2 to TRBJ2-7; TRBD2 matches at 9 bases. The V segment lost 4 bases and the J segment 4 bases; nucleotides outside the gene matches: 11. The CDR3 has 16 amino acids. Germline CDR1 is LGHNA and CDR2 is YNFKEQ. Here the CDR3 reads CASSRLAASGSYEQYF. CDR3 bases: TGTGCCAGCAGCCGACTAGCGGCTAGCGGGTCTTACGAGCAGTACTTC.

The gene calls are TRBV23-1 and TRBJ2-7; TRBD1 matches at 8 bases. TRBV23-1 has ORF status, its function being uncertain. Trimming took 0 bases from V and 4 from J; bases not matched to a gene: 8. The CDR3 is 16 residues long. Here the CDR3 reads CASSQSARDRSYEQYF. CDR3 coding DNA: TGCGCCAGCAGTCAATCCGCCCGGGACAGGTCGTACGAGCAGTACTTC.

The J gene is TRBJ1-2, the V gene TRBV5-5; D not certain. The CDR3 sequence is 12 residues long. Trimming removed 1 base at V and 1 base at J, with 2 bases between. The germline V gene encodes CDR1 SGHKS and CDR2 YYEKEE (reference sequence). The CDR3 loop reads CASSLRNYGYTF. CDR3 DNA: TGTGCCAGCAGCTTGCGTAACTATGGCTACACCTTC.

The chain couples TRBV28 to TRBJ2-3; the match to TRBD2 covers 13 bases. The CDR3 runs to 17 residues. J was trimmed by 8 bases and V by 3 bases; bases with no gene match: 11. Germline lookup yields CDR1 MDHEN and CDR2 SYDVKM. The chain's CDR3 is CASSFRTSGRARGTQYF. The CDR3 coding sequence is TGTGCCAGCAGTTTTCGAACTAGCGGGAGGGCCCGGGGTACGCAGTATTTT.

This chain joins TRBV5-1 and TRBJ2-5; D call uncertain. The V gene lost 1 base and the J gene lost 1 base, with 8 bases spanning the gap. This CDR3 contains 14 residues. Germline CDR1 SGHRS, CDR2 YFSETQ. CDR3 loop: CASSLWQIQETQYF. The CDR3 DNA reads TGCGCCAGCAGCTTGTGGCAGATCCAAGAGACCCAGTACTTC.

The chain combines TRBV6-5 with TRBJ2-1, with 12 bases fitting TRBD2. J gave up 9 bases and V 4 bases, and 7 bases lay outside the gene matches. This CDR3 has 15 residues. Looked up from germline, CDR1 is MNHEY and CDR2 is SVGAGI. The CDR3 region is CASSLGTSGYLEQFF. In DNA form, the CDR3 reads TGTGCCAGCAGTTTAGGGACTAGCGGGTATCTTGAGCAGTTCTTC.

V gene TRBV4-3 combines with J gene TRBJ2-6, with D possibly matching TRBD1 (5 bases). V was trimmed by 2 bases and J by 3 bases, leaving 8 bases between them. This CDR3 region has 15 residues. Germline assignment: CDR1 LGHNA and CDR2 YSLEER. The chain's CDR3 is CASSQSGFGANVLTF. CDR3 sequence (DNA): TGCGCCAGCAGCCAATCAGGGTTTGGGGCCAACGTCCTGACTTTC.

In this sample, this clone turned up a few times. The J gene is TRBJ2-1, the V gene TRBV4-3, with 7 bases fitting TRBD2. Germline V gene lookup returns CDR1 LGHNA and CDR2 YSLEER. The V gene end was trimmed by 0 bases and the J gene end by 13 bases; junction bases not matched to a gene: 6. The CDR3 is 13 residues long. The CDR3 DNA follows: TGCGCCAGCAGCCAAGAAAGCGGGATTCAACAGTTCTTC. Its translation is CASSQESGIQQFF.

This chain links TRBV9 with TRBJ2-7; D is perhaps TRBD2 (5 bases). Germline CDR1 reads SGDLS; CDR2 reads YYNGEE. The CDR3 is 13 residues long. With 2 bases removed from V and 10 bases from J, the gap between germline ends came to 16 bases. CDR3 region: CASSVWTAGDQYF. The CDR3 nucleotides are TGTGCCAGCAGCGTCTGGACTGCCGGGGATCAGTACTTC.

This clone came up a few times. The chain combines TRBV7-9 with TRBJ1-1, with a tentative D call TRBD1 (6 bases). With 4 bases removed from V and 4 bases from J, the gap between germline ends came to 13 bases. CDR1 is SEHNR, CDR2 FQNEAQ, per germline (reference sequence). The CDR3 length is 14 residues. CDR3 DNA: TGTGCCAGCAGCTACAAGGGCAGGGGCACTGAAGCTTTCTTT. This translates into CASSYKGRGTEAFF.

The chain couples TRBV7-8 to TRBJ1-3; weak D call: TRBD1 (5 bases). Germline V gene data show CDR1 as SGHVS and CDR2 as FQNEAQ. Trimming shortened V by 2 bases and J by 0 bases, and 8 bases separated the two germline ends. This CDR3 has 15 amino acids. CDR3 sequence reads: CASSLRGSSGNTIYF. The CDR3 DNA sequence: TGTGCCAGCAGCTTACGGGGGTCCTCTGGAAACACCATATATTTT.

This clone appeared once. In DNA form, the CDR3 reads TGCGCCAGCAGCCCATCTTACATCGAGGATGAAGCTTTCTTT. Protein: CASSPSYIEDEAFF. The V gene is TRBV5-1, the J gene TRBJ1-1; unclear D gene. V lost 4 bases and J 7 bases, leaving 17 bases between the germline ends. CDR1 is SGHRS and CDR2 is YFSETQ in the germline V gene. The CDR3 runs 14 residues. The complete variable domain, with remaining parts taken from reference TRBV5-1 and TRBJ1-1, reads KAGVTQTPRYLIKTRGQQVTLSCSPISGHRSVSWYQQTPGQGLQFLFEYFSETQRNKGNFPGRFSGRQFSNSRSEMNVSTLELGDSALYLCASSPSYIEDEAFFGQGTRLTVV.

The genes are TRBV5-4 and TRBJ1-2; 8 nucleotides align to TRBD1. The CDR3 totals 13 residues. Trimming took 3 bases from V and 4 from J; bases not matched to a gene: 2. The germline gives CDR1 SGHNT, CDR2 YYREEE (reference sequence). The CDR3 DNA reads TGTGCCAGCAGCTCGGGACAGGCCTATGGCTACACCTTC. Protein sequence: CASSSGQAYGYTF.

The rearrangement uses TRBV19 and TRBJ1-4; a weak D match, TRBD1 (6 bases). Trimming stripped 7 bases from V and 8 bases from J, with 14 bases between. The CDR3 has 13 amino acids. CDR1 is LNHDA and CDR2 is SQIVND in the germline V gene (reference sequence). The CDR3 nucleotides read TGTGCCAGTACGGGACAAGGAGAGGAAAAACTGTTTTTT. It specifies CASTGQGEEKLFF.

This sequence joins TRBV30 and TRBJ2-7; 11 bases match TRBD2. J lost 1 base, V lost 0 bases, and 14 bases had no gene match. Per germline, CDR1 GTSNPN and CDR2 SVGIG (reference sequence). The length of the CDR3 is 19 residues. As DNA, the CDR3 is TGTGCCTGGAGTGTCGAAGGGGGACTAGCGGATATAATTTCCTACGAGCAGTACTTC. It codes for CAWSVEGGLADIISYEQYF.

This clone has a count of ten or more. The rearrangement uses TRBV6-1 and TRBJ1-5; no firm D call. CDR1 is MNHNS, CDR2 SASEGT, per germline. CDR3 size: 13 residues. The germline V and J ends were trimmed by 10 bases and 10 bases, with 20 bases remaining between them. CDR3 bases: TGTGCCACCTCAGGAACCGCTGGTTTACCCCAGCATTTT. It encodes CATSGTAGLPQHF.

J is TRBJ2-2 and V is TRBV27; 7 nucleotides match TRBD1. The V segment lost 4 bases and the J segment 7 bases; nucleotides outside the gene matches: 6. The length of the CDR3 is 14 residues. CDR1 is MNHEY and CDR2 is SMNVEV in the germline V gene (reference sequence). The CDR3 DNA reads TGTGCCAGCAGTTCGACAGGGACAATCGGGGAGCTGTTTTTT. The encoded protein is CASSSTGTIGELFF.

Worth noting for this clone: The same CDR3 can be traced to other DNA sequences in this sample. The V call is TRBV9, the J call TRBJ2-5; D is possibly TRBD1 (6 bases). The V end was cut by 2 bases, the J end by 5 bases, with 16 bases between. The germline CDR1 and CDR2 sequences are SGDLS and YYNGEE. The CDR3 loop spans 15 amino acids. CDR3 sequence: CASSVGDTLRETQYF. CDR3 DNA: TGTGCCAGCAGCGTCGGGGACACTCTCCGGGAGACCCAGTACTTC.

The J gene is TRBJ2-1, the V gene TRBV9, with 7 positions matching TRBD2. There are 18 residues in the CDR3. Germline values: CDR1 SGDLS, CDR2 YYNGEE. V shed 4 bases and J 4 bases; nucleotides not matched to a gene: 17. The CDR3 DNA follows: TGTGCCAGCAGCCTGCAATCGGCTGGCGGGAGTAGGTACAATGAGCAGTTCTTC. It is translated as CASSLQSAGGSRYNEQFF. The full variable domain, completed using reference TRBV9 and TRBJ2-1, is DSGVTQTPKHLITATGQRVTLRCSPRSGDLSVYWYQQSLDQGLQFLIQYYNGEERAKGNILERFSAQQFPDLHSELNLSSLELGDSALYFCASSLQSAGGSRYNEQFFGPGTRLTVL.

The chain is built from TRBV27 and TRBJ2-7; 7 positions match TRBD2. The CDR3 extends over 14 amino acids. Germline trimming cut 7 bases from V and 5 bases from J; bases unmatched to any gene: 11. The germline gives CDR1 MNHEY, CDR2 SMNVEV (reference sequence). CDR3 nucleotides: TGTGCCAGCAAACCGAACGGGCTAGCGGACGAGCAGTACTTC. Translation: CASKPNGLADEQYF.

This clone was found a few times. This sequence joins TRBV9 and TRBJ1-2, with 9 bases fitting TRBD1. The junction had 6 bases not matched to a gene; V was cut back by 0 bases and J by 3 bases. The CDR3 consists of 16 residues. The germline V gene has CDR1 SGDLS and CDR2 YYNGEE. Here the CDR3 DNA reads TGTGCCAGCAGCGTAGGGCGGGACAGGGTGGACTATGGCTACACCTTC. This gives the protein CASSVGRDRVDYGYTF.

The rearrangement uses TRBV30 and TRBJ1-1, with TRBD1 matching 9 bases. The CDR3 spans 15 residues. V trimming: 1 base; J trimming: 2 bases; junction bases outside the gene matches: 5. Germline V CDR1 and CDR2: GTSNPN, SVGIG (reference sequence). CDR3 residues: CAWSAYRGQNTEAFF. The CDR3, as DNA: TGTGCCTGGAGTGCCTACAGGGGGCAAAACACTGAAGCTTTCTTT. The full variable domain, with the rest looked up from reference TRBV30 and TRBJ1-1, is SQTIHQWPATLVQPVGSPLSLECTVEGTSNPNLYWYRQAAGRGLQLLFYSVGIGQISSEVPQNLSASRPQDRQFILSSKKLLLSDSGFYLCAWSAYRGQNTEAFFGQGTRLTVV.

The table lists this clone with a count of one. The chain couples TRBV5-4 to TRBJ2-7; the match to TRBD2 covers 10 bases. Germline V lookup: CDR1 SGHNT, CDR2 YYREEE (reference sequence). V dropped 4 bases and J dropped 3; count of bases not matched to a gene: 7. The CDR3 length is 15 residues. The CDR3 DNA sequence: TGTGCCAGCAGCCCAGATAGCGGGGGGTTCTACGAGCAGTACTTC. Protein sequence: CASSPDSGGFYEQYF.

The chain combines TRBV9 with TRBJ2-5; 12 nucleotides align to TRBD2. The J segment lost 3 bases and the V segment lost 4 bases, leaving 7 bases of the junction unmatched. Germline values: CDR1 SGDLS, CDR2 YYNGEE. CDR3 size: 16 residues. The CDR3 here is CASSTPGLAGEETQYF. The DNA for the CDR3 is TGTGCCAGCAGCACCCCGGGACTAGCGGGTGAAGAGACCCAGTACTTC.

The CDR3 coding sequence is TGTGCCAGCAGTTTGAGGATTTACGAGCAGTACTTC. Protein: CASSLRIYEQYF. The V and J genes are TRBV28 and TRBJ2-7; no firm D call. Per the germline V gene, CDR1 is MDHEN and CDR2 is SYDVKM. V lost 3 bases and J lost 4, with 7 bases in between. This CDR3 has 12 residues. The variable domain in full, completed from reference TRBV28 and TRBJ2-7, reads DVKVTQSSRYLVKRTGEKVFLECVQDMDHENMFWYRQDPGLGLRLIYFSYDVKMKEKGDIPEGYSVSREKKERFSLILESASTNQTSMYLCASSLRIYEQYFGPGTRLTVT.

The chain is built from TRBV6-1 and TRBJ2-7; TRBD2 aligns across 7 bases. Per germline, CDR1 MNHNS and CDR2 SASEGT. Trimming took 4 bases from V and 3 from J; bases not matched to a gene: 9. The CDR3 extends over 15 amino acids. CDR3: CASSGTSAGDYEQYF. The CDR3 region has the DNA TGTGCCAGCAGTGGTACTAGCGCAGGTGACTACGAGCAGTACTTC.

The chain is built from TRBV18 and TRBJ2-5, with TRBD1 matching over 10 bases. The DNA end favors TRBJ2-7, so the J call may be wrong. The CDR3 is 14 amino acids. Per germline, CDR1 KGHSH and CDR2 LQKENI. CDR3 in DNA: TGTGCCAGCTCACCCGGACAGGGGGCCTACGAGCAGTACTTC. It specifies CASSPGQGAYEQYF.

The chain employs TRBV18 and TRBJ1-2; maybe TRBD1 (6 bases). Trimming stripped 6 bases from V and 6 bases from J, with 14 bases between. Germline-derived CDR1 and CDR2 are KGHSH and LQKENI. This CDR3 has 13 amino acids. CDR3 sequence (DNA): TGTGCCAGCTCTTCATCGGACAGCCATGGCTACACCTTC. Translating gives CASSSSDSHGYTF.